This T cell receptor beta chain was documented in a study of cytomegalovirus exposure and HLA in healthy donors. Study results and limitations: Later genetic work tied a missense DCLRE1C variant to beta-chain V and J trimming. Solely CMV serostatus was available to characterize immune exposure. A later analysis showed that HLA-associated TCR beta chains had undergone more clonal expansion than equally common others.

There are a few counts of this clone. Its specificity is unknown. Use of 60 Vbeta and 13 Jbeta primers characterized the PCR. Here immunoSEQ multiplex PCR was the method, and the copy in TCRdb shows in-frame clones only, minus some. The data hold about 130,000 clones, with about two thirds observed a single time. The CDR3 loop spans 15 amino acids. After removal of 5 bases from V and 6 bases from J, the junction contained 10 bases not matched to a gene. Germline V gives CDR1 MDHEN, CDR2 SYDVKM. The chain employs TRBV28 and TRBJ2-7, with 10 bases matching TRBD1. This sequence was found in a man aged 25-45 years in good health and CMV-seronegative. The sequencing sample was made of PBMCs. The CDR3 DNA reads as TGTGCCAGCAGTCTCCGGGACAGGGGTAAGCGCGAGCAGTACTTC. Protein: CASSLRDRGKREQYF.